A selection of T cell receptor beta chains follows, all from one sample in a study of blood T cell repertoires in COVID-19. Some clones are missing from TCRdb's copy, which holds only in-frame ones; the method was immunoSEQ multiplex PCR. The sample carries around 480,000 clones, around 90% recorded once. The source material was PBMCs or T cells enriched from blood (not recorded which). The receptors stem from a woman aged 18-30 years who had recovered from COVID-19. Both conserved end residues are part of each CDR3. The order of the fields is V gene, J gene, clone size, D gene, CDR3 protein, CDR3 DNA. A D gene is named only where the DNA matches it firmly. Some rows have no size entry. The others give once, few or many, or a class for an expanded clone.

V: TRBV5-1; J: TRBJ1-4; size: .; D: .; CDR3: CASSLGPGEKLFF; DNA: TGCGCCAGCAGCTTGGGACCGGGTGAAAAACTGTTTTTT
V: TRBV10-3; J: TRBJ1-6; size: .; D: .; CDR3: CAISEINNSPLHF; DNA: TGTGCCATCAGTGAAATCAATAATTCACCCCTCCACTTT
V: TRBV19; J: TRBJ1-2; size: once; D: TRBD1; CDR3: CASTPGTDRGYGYTF; DNA: TGTGCCAGTACCCCCGGGACGGACAGGGGCTATGGCTACACCTTC
V: TRBV3-1/TRBV3-2; J: TRBJ2-2; size: .; D: TRBD2; CDR3: CASSQGLAGTGELFF; DNA: TGTGCCAGCAGCCAAGGGCTAGCGGGGACCGGGGAGCTGTTTTTT
V: TRBV6-5; J: TRBJ1-6; size: .; D: .; CDR3: CATKGGNSPLHF; DNA: TGTGCCACCAAGGGGGGGAATTCACCCCTCCACTTT
V: TRBV7-3; J: TRBJ2-3; size: .; D: .; CDR3: CASRKAGTDTQYF; DNA: TGTGCCAGCAGAAAAGCGGGCACAGATACGCAGTATTTT
V: TRBV12-3/TRBV12-4; J: TRBJ1-6; size: .; D: .; CDR3: CASSSYRESPLHF; DNA: TGTGCCAGCAGTTCCTACCGCGAATCACCCCTCCACTTT
V: TRBV5-1; J: TRBJ2-7; size: .; D: .; CDR3: CASSSSTYEQYF; DNA: TGCGCCAGCAGCTCGTCTACCTACGAGCAGTACTTC
V: TRBV28; J: TRBJ2-7; size: .; D: .; CDR3: CASSLSNRGLDEQYF; DNA: TGTGCCAGCAGTTTATCTAACCGGGGACTCGACGAGCAGTACTTC
V: TRBV4-1; J: TRBJ2-1; size: .; D: .; CDR3: CASSQEMRLNEQFF; DNA: TGCGCCAGCAGCCAAGAAATGAGGTTGAATGAGCAGTTCTTC
V: TRBV5-6; J: TRBJ1-1; size: .; D: TRBD1; CDR3: CASSLGDRGAEAFF; DNA: TGTGCCAGCAGCTTGGGGGACAGAGGCGCTGAAGCTTTCTTT
V: TRBV12-3/TRBV12-4; J: TRBJ1-1; size: .; D: TRBD1; CDR3: CASSFGQGAEAFF; DNA: TGTGCCAGCAGTTTTGGGCAGGGGGCTGAAGCTTTCTTT
V: TRBV5-5; J: TRBJ1-5; size: .; D: .; CDR3: CASSTGGLQPQHF; DNA: TGTGCCAGCAGCACGGGGGGCTTACAGCCCCAGCATTTT
V: TRBV9; J: TRBJ1-4; size: .; D: .; CDR3: CASSEAQGEKLFF; DNA: TGTGCCAGCAGCGAGGCCCAGGGTGAAAAACTGTTTTTT
V: TRBV5-1; J: TRBJ1-1; size: .; D: .; CDR3: CASSFKGYTEAFF; DNA: TGCGCCAGCAGCTTCAAGGGGTACACTGAAGCTTTCTTT
V: TRBV18; J: TRBJ1-1; size: .; D: TRBD1; CDR3: CASSPLTGTGRTLVTFF; DNA: TGTGCCAGCTCACCCCTTACCGGGACAGGGAGGACTTTAGTCACTTTCTTT
V: TRBV10-3; J: TRBJ1-2; size: few; D: .; CDR3: CAISPGNYGYTF; DNA: TGTGCCATCAGCCCAGGGAACTATGGCTACACCTTC
V: TRBV6-5; J: TRBJ2-7; size: few; D: .; CDR3: CASSPSTTFYEQYF; DNA: TGTGCCAGCAGCCCCTCGACAACTTTCTACGAGCAGTACTTC
V: TRBV7-9; J: TRBJ1-1; size: .; D: .; CDR3: CASSFSGETEAFF; DNA: TGTGCCAGCAGCTTTTCAGGGGAAACTGAAGCTTTCTTT
V: TRBV4-1; J: TRBJ2-1; size: .; D: .; CDR3: CASSQGTLTNEQFF; DNA: TGCGCCAGCAGCCAAGGGACTCTCACCAATGAGCAGTTCTTC
V: TRBV28; J: TRBJ1-5; size: many; D: TRBD1; CDR3: CASSFLSQGTGNQPQHF; DNA: TGTGCCAGCAGTTTTCTCAGCCAGGGGACAGGTAATCAGCCCCAGCATTTT
V: TRBV5-1; J: TRBJ2-1; size: .; D: TRBD2; CDR3: CASSSGLAGIVGEQFF; DNA: TGCGCCAGCAGCTCTGGACTAGCGGGTATAGTTGGTGAGCAGTTCTTC
V: TRBV7-9; J: TRBJ1-1; size: .; D: .; CDR3: CASSSQGLGTEAFF; DNA: TGTGCCAGCAGCTCACAGGGTCTAGGGACTGAAGCTTTCTTT
V: TRBV2; J: TRBJ1-1; size: few; D: .; CDR3: CASEGFSKIEAFF; DNA: TGTGCCAGCGAGGGCTTCTCGAAAATTGAAGCTTTCTTT
V: TRBV6-6; J: TRBJ1-2; size: .; D: TRBD1; CDR3: CASSYEGQGFYGYTF; DNA: TGTGCCAGCAGTTACGAGGGACAGGGGTTCTATGGCTACACCTTC
V: TRBV11-2; J: TRBJ2-7; size: .; D: .; CDR3: CASSLVGSTGEQYF; DNA: TGTGCCAGCAGCTTAGTAGGGTCAACAGGCGAGCAGTACTTC
V: TRBV5-1; J: TRBJ1-2; size: .; D: .; CDR3: CASSLAGHYGYTF; DNA: TGCGCCAGCAGCTTGGCTGGGCACTATGGCTACACCTTC
V: TRBV18; J: TRBJ1-2; size: once; D: .; CDR3: CASSPPLVIYGYTF; DNA: TGTGCCAGCTCACCACCGTTAGTGATCTATGGCTACACCTTC
V: TRBV5-5; J: TRBJ1-2; size: .; D: TRBD1; CDR3: CASSFQDRGSGGYTF; DNA: TGTGCCAGCAGCTTCCAAGACAGGGGAAGCGGGGGCTACACCTTC
V: TRBV12-3/TRBV12-4; J: TRBJ1-2; size: .; D: .; CDR3: CASSWAVNYGYTF; DNA: TGTGCCAGCAGTTGGGCAGTCAACTATGGCTACACCTTC
V: TRBV2; J: TRBJ2-7; size: .; D: TRBD1; CDR3: CATRTGNPYEQYF; DNA: TGTGCCACCCGGACAGGGAACCCCTACGAGCAGTACTTC
V: TRBV9; J: TRBJ1-1; size: .; D: .; CDR3: CASSAGGPEAFF; DNA: TGTGCCAGCAGCGCCGGGGGACCGGAAGCTTTCTTT
V: TRBV4-2; J: TRBJ1-2; size: .; D: .; CDR3: CASSQDPANYGYTF; DNA: TGTGCCAGCAGCCAAGATCCGGCTAACTATGGCTACACCTTC
V: TRBV2; J: TRBJ1-1; size: .; D: .; CDR3: CASRRAVVWGGPEAFF; DNA: TGTGCCAGCAGGAGGGCTGTTGTGTGGGGGGGCCCTGAAGCTTTCTTT
V: TRBV6-1; J: TRBJ1-1; size: .; D: .; CDR3: CASSEGTVGMNTEAFF; DNA: TGTGCCAGCAGTGAAGGGACTGTCGGGATGAACACTGAAGCTTTCTTT
V: TRBV12-3/TRBV12-4; J: TRBJ1-2; size: once; D: .; CDR3: CASSLLGDYGYTF; DNA: TGTGCCAGCAGTTTATTGGGAGACTATGGCTACACCTTC
V: TRBV4-1; J: TRBJ2-1; size: .; D: TRBD2; CDR3: CASSQGIAGGNEQFF; DNA: TGCGCCAGCAGCCAAGGAATAGCGGGGGGGAATGAGCAGTTCTTC
V: TRBV27; J: TRBJ1-6; size: .; D: .; CDR3: CASSLWQESSPLHF; DNA: TGTGCCAGCAGTTTATGGCAGGAAAGCTCACCCCTCCACTTT
V: TRBV4-1; J: TRBJ1-6; size: .; D: .; CDR3: CASSQENSDRNSPLHF; DNA: TGCGCCAGCAGCCAAGAGAACAGCGACAGGAATTCACCCCTCCACTTT
V: TRBV7-9; J: TRBJ1-6; size: .; D: .; CDR3: CASSFLGGGDVNSPLHF; DNA: TGTGCCAGCAGCTTTTTGGGCGGAGGGGACGTTAATTCACCCCTCCACTTT
V: TRBV14; J: TRBJ2-2; size: once; D: .; CDR3: CASSLLTDTGELFF; DNA: TGTGCCAGCAGCCTCCTGACAGACACCGGGGAGCTGTTTTTT
V: TRBV10-1; J: TRBJ2-1; size: once; D: .; CDR3: CASNIYNEQFF; DNA: TGCGCCAGCAATATCTACAATGAGCAGTTCTTC
V: TRBV20-1; J: TRBJ1-1; size: once; D: TRBD1; CDR3: CSASSLGRQGQAFF; DNA: TGCAGTGCTAGTTCATTAGGTAGACAGGGGCAGGCTTTCTTT
V: TRBV2; J: TRBJ1-2; size: once; D: .; CDR3: CASSLALGSYGYTF; DNA: TGTGCCAGCAGTCTCGCGTTAGGGAGCTATGGCTACACCTTC
V: TRBV4-2; J: TRBJ1-5; size: .; D: .; CDR3: CASSQEAGADRGNQPQHF; DNA: TGTGCCAGCAGCCAAGAGGCCGGGGCAGATAGGGGGAATCAGCCCCAGCATTTT
V: TRBV5-4; J: TRBJ1-4; size: .; D: TRBD1; CDR3: CASSLPPGTGGSEKLFF; DNA: TGTGCCAGCAGCTTACCCCCCGGGACAGGGGGCTCTGAAAAACTGTTTTTT
V: TRBV11-2; J: TRBJ1-3; size: .; D: .; CDR3: CASSLAWRRGGNTIYF; DNA: TGTGCCAGCAGCTTAGCCTGGAGGCGTGGCGGAAACACCATATATTTT
V: TRBV5-1; J: TRBJ2-1; size: few; D: TRBD1; CDR3: CASSFRDSHNEQFF; DNA: TGCGCCAGCAGCTTTCGGGACAGCCACAATGAGCAGTTCTTC
V: TRBV3-1/TRBV3-2; J: TRBJ2-5; size: .; D: .; CDR3: CASSQGLQETQYF; DNA: TGTGCCAGCAGCCAGGGGCTCCAAGAGACCCAGTACTTC
V: TRBV6-5; J: TRBJ1-1; size: .; D: TRBD1; CDR3: CASSITGGETEAFF; DNA: TGTGCCAGCAGTATTACAGGGGGCGAAACTGAAGCTTTCTTT
V: TRBV4-1; J: TRBJ1-6; size: .; D: .; CDR3: CASSQSELPLHF; DNA: TGCGCCAGCAGCCAATCGGAGCTACCCCTCCACTTT
V: TRBV10-3; J: TRBJ1-2; size: .; D: TRBD1; CDR3: CAISEDREYGYTF; DNA: TGTGCCATCAGTGAGGACAGGGAGTATGGCTACACCTTC
V: TRBV5-1; J: TRBJ1-3; size: .; D: .; CDR3: CASSLGQPASGNTIYF; DNA: TGCGCCAGCAGCTTGGGACAGCCTGCCTCTGGAAACACCATATATTTT